The clone carrying this T cell receptor (beta chain) was seen only a few times. These data are taken from a study of blood T cell repertoires in COVID-19. The protocol was immunoSEQ multiplex PCR, while the TCRdb copy is restricted to in-frame clones and leaves out a portion. The sample shows tens of thousands of clones, around 80% of them seen only once. The CDR3 extends over 13 amino acids. Germline V CDR1 and CDR2: SGHAT, FQDESV (reference sequence). The V and J ends lost 1 base and 8 bases respectively, with 9 bases between them. The chain has TRBV11-1 and TRBJ2-1, with D tentatively TRBD1 (5 bases). Sample: peripheral blood. This sequence was found in a woman aged 60-75 years with acute or convalescent COVID-19. CDR3 in amino acids: CASSLEGFDEQFF. In nucleotides, the CDR3 is TGTGCCAGCAGCTTAGAGGGGTTCGATGAGCAGTTCTTC.